These 22 T cell receptor beta chains share one sample of origin, sequenced in a study of blood T cell repertoires in COVID-19. TCRdb's table, derived via immunoSEQ multiplex PCR, lists solely in-frame clones and lacks some. The sample has about 330,000 clones, 92% seen once; the top ten hold around a sixth. Material for sequencing was PBMCs or T cells enriched from blood (not recorded which). These receptors all come from a woman aged 30 to 39 who had recovered from COVID-19.

This chain uses TRBV18 with TRBJ2-3; 7 bases align to TRBD1. There are 15 residues in the CDR3. Unmatched junction bases numbered 10, after V lost 8 bases and J lost 2 bases. Germline V CDR1 and CDR2: KGHSH, LQKENI. CDR3 region: CASQLAQGPTDTQYF. CDR3 nucleotide sequence: TGTGCCAGCCAACTGGCACAGGGGCCCACAGATACGCAGTATTTT.

This rearrangement joins TRBV5-6 to TRBJ1-2, with 8 bases aligning to TRBD1. CDR3 length: 13 residues. Germline lookup yields CDR1 SGHDT and CDR2 YYEEEE. V dropped 4 bases and J dropped 7; count of bases not matched to a gene: 6. The CDR3 nucleotides read TGTGCCAGCAGCGGACAGGGCCTTGGTGGCTACACCTTC. Encoded protein: CASSGQGLGGYTF. Combining the CDR3 with reference TRBV5-6 and TRBJ1-2 gives the whole variable domain DAGVTQSPTHLIKTRGQQVTLRCSPKSGHDTVSWYQQALGQGPQFIFQYYEEEERQRGNFPDRFSGHQFPNYSSELNVNALLLGDSALYLCASSGQGLGGYTFGSGTRLTVV.

The CDR3 DNA reads as TGTGCCAGCTCACCACCCGGGACTAGAAGTTCCGGGGAGCTGTTTTTT. It specifies CASSPPGTRSSGELFF. The rearrangement links TRBV18 to TRBJ2-2; 8 bases line up with TRBD2. The CDR3 loop spans 16 amino acids. The germline CDR1 and CDR2 sequences are KGHSH and LQKENI. Trimming removed 0 bases from V and 6 bases from J; junction bases left unmatched: 6.

CDR3 in DNA: TGTGCCAGTTCGCGGGGACAGGGGTATGAAAAACTGTTTTTT. Translating it yields CASSRGQGYEKLFF. J is TRBJ1-4 and V is TRBV2, with 10 positions matching TRBD1. Losses at the gene ends were 9 bases for V and 6 bases for J; bases not matched to a gene: 7. The CDR3 length is 14 residues. CDR1 and CDR2 from the germline V gene are SNHLY and FYNNEI.

The chain combines TRBV4-1 with TRBJ2-7; D is perhaps TRBD1 (5 bases). This CDR3 comprises 14 residues. From germline, CDR1 is MGHRA and CDR2 YSYEKL. Trimming took off 1 base at V and 6 bases at J, with 13 bases between the two ends. The CDR3 coding sequence is TGCGCCAGCAGCCAAGGGCAGGGTGGCGGCGAGCAGTACTTC. Its protein product is CASSQGQGGGEQYF.

V usage is TRBV11-3 and J usage is TRBJ2-7, with a possible D match to TRBD2 (5 bases). The CDR3 runs to 12 residues. Germline loops: CDR1 SGHNT, CDR2 YENEEA. Trimming pared 3 bases from V and 7 bases from J, leaving 10 bases between. CDR3: CASSFTGREQYF. The CDR3 bases are TGTGCCAGCAGCTTTACGGGGAGAGAGCAGTACTTC.

The chain recombines TRBV5-1 with TRBJ2-3; TRBD2 matches 7 bases. There are 15 residues in the CDR3. V was pared by 4 bases and J by 3 bases, with 8 bases of the junction left unmatched. In germline, CDR1 is SGHRS, CDR2 YFSETQ. The DNA for the CDR3 is TGCGCCAGCAGCCCTTATAGCGGGCCGACAGATACGCAGTATTTT. Protein: CASSPYSGPTDTQYF.

The V gene is TRBV2, the J gene TRBJ2-4, with D possibly being TRBD2 (5 bases). The CDR3 loop spans 13 amino acids. The germline V gene has CDR1 SNHLY and CDR2 FYNNEI. The germline V and J ends were trimmed by 0 bases and 12 bases, with 12 bases remaining between them. The CDR3 loop is CASSEALTRPQYF. DNA for the CDR3: TGTGCCAGCAGTGAAGCGCTTACTAGGCCTCAGTACTTC.

For the CDR3, the DNA is TGTGCCAGCAGCACCGCGGGACTAGCGGGGGGGCCCTCCTACAATGAGCAGTTCTTC. Translation gives CASSTAGLAGGPSYNEQFF. This chain links TRBV7-3 with TRBJ2-1, with TRBD2 identical over 16 bases. CDR3 length: 19 amino acids. Germline assignment: CDR1 SGHTA and CDR2 FQGTGA. Trimming removed 5 bases from V and 0 bases from J; junction bases left unmatched: 7.

This clone occurred once. V and J are TRBV4-2 and TRBJ1-1; D unclear. The CDR3 is 15 residues long. CDR1 LGHNA and CDR2 YNFKEQ come from the germline V gene. V was pared by 0 bases and J by 4 bases, with 12 bases between. The CDR3 DNA is TGTGCCAGCAGCCAAGAGAAGCGGGGAAGCACTGAAGCTTTCTTT. As protein: CASSQEKRGSTEAFF.

This clone was recorded once. The rearrangement uses TRBV5-4 and TRBJ2-7, with TRBD2 as a possible D gene (6 bases). The V end lost 7 bases, the J end lost 10 bases, and 18 bases lay between the germline ends. In germline, CDR1 is SGHNT, CDR2 YYREEE (reference sequence). The CDR3 has 12 amino acids. The CDR3 loop is CASSLGRSQQYF. CDR3 coding DNA: TGTGCCAGCTCCCTAGGGAGGTCGCAACAGTACTTC.

This chain connects TRBV5-5 to TRBJ2-2, with D possibly matching TRBD1 (6 bases). The CDR3 is 15 residues long. Trimming removed 5 bases at V and 2 bases at J, with 13 bases between. Germline CDR1 SGHKS, CDR2 YYEKEE (reference sequence). The CDR3 DNA reads as TGTGCCAGCAGTTTGTCGACAGGAAACACCGGGGAGCTGTTTTTT. Encoded protein: CASSLSTGNTGELFF.

The chain joins TRBV6-4 to TRBJ1-2, with 7 bases aligning to TRBD1. V trimming: 5 bases; J trimming: 5 bases; junction bases outside the gene matches: 8. This CDR3 spans 14 amino acids. Germline loops: CDR1 MRHNA, CDR2 SNTAGT. For the CDR3, the DNA is TGTGCCAGCAGTCCCACGGGACAGACATATGGCTACACCTTC. Translating it yields CASSPTGQTYGYTF.

The CDR3 here is CASSLLNTGELFF. In nucleotides, the CDR3 is TGTGCCAGCAGCTTACTCAACACCGGGGAGCTGTTTTTT. V usage is TRBV7-3 and J usage is TRBJ2-2; D is ambiguous. Germline loops: CDR1 SGHTA, CDR2 FQGTGA. The CDR3 consists of 13 residues. Trimming pared 2 bases from V and 2 bases from J, leaving 3 bases between.

The V and J genes are TRBV7-6 and TRBJ2-5; 12 nucleotides align to TRBD2. Germline loops: CDR1 SGHVS, CDR2 FNYEAQ. CDR3 size: 18 residues. The V gene end was trimmed by 3 bases and the J gene end by 2 bases; junction bases not matched to a gene: 10. This CDR3 is CASSLGSSGGVRQETQYF. The DNA for the CDR3 is TGTGCCAGCAGCTTGGGTTCTAGCGGGGGGGTGCGGCAAGAGACCCAGTACTTC.

A note on this clone: Germline is not matched at one junction end, which may reflect a read error. The rearrangement joins TRBV7-6 to TRBJ2-7; tentative D call: TRBD2 (6 bases). CDR3 length equals 13 residues. Germline V gene data show CDR1 as SGHVS and CDR2 as FNYEAQ. CDR3 loop: CASSPREIYGQYF. The CDR3 coding sequence is TGTGCCAGCAGCCCACGGGAGATCTACGGGCAGTACTTC.

The genes are TRBV4-2 and TRBJ2-3, with TRBD2 matching 7 bases. The junction had 2 bases not matched to a gene; V was cut back by 4 bases and J by 1 base. The CDR3 is 14 residues long. Germline assignment: CDR1 LGHNA and CDR2 YNFKEQ. This CDR3 is CASSLSGGTDTQYF. CDR3 nucleotides: TGTGCCAGCAGCCTCAGCGGGGGCACAGATACGCAGTATTTT.

This chain uses TRBV2 with TRBJ1-3, with a possible D match to TRBD1 (6 bases). The CDR3 contains 15 residues. V was shortened by 2 bases and J by 0 bases, with 8 bases between the two germline ends. Germline values: CDR1 SNHLY, CDR2 FYNNEI. CDR3 coding DNA: TGTGCCAGCAGTGAACAGGGGAACTCTGGAAACACCATATATTTT. Translating gives CASSEQGNSGNTIYF.

The rearrangement links TRBV19 to TRBJ2-7, with 11 nucleotides matching TRBD2. The CDR3 consists of 15 residues. Germline V gene data show CDR1 as LNHDA and CDR2 as SQIVND (reference sequence). J lost 2 bases, V lost 5 bases, and 5 bases had no gene match. The CDR3 loop reads CASSPVAGGPYEQYF. For the CDR3, the DNA is TGTGCCAGTAGTCCGGTAGCGGGGGGGCCCTACGAGCAGTACTTC.

The chain carries TRBV6-5 and TRBJ1-1; 7 bases are a match to TRBD1. Germline CDR1 reads MNHEY; CDR2 reads SVGAGI. The CDR3 has 14 amino acids. J gave up 4 bases and V 6 bases, and 8 bases lay outside the gene matches. In DNA form, the CDR3 reads TGTGCCAGCAGACGACAGGGTTCGGGCACTGAAGCTTTCTTT. This codes for CASRRQGSGTEAFF.

The gene calls are TRBV28 and TRBJ1-5; perhaps TRBD1 as D (6 bases). CDR1 MDHEN and CDR2 SYDVKM come from the germline V gene. The CDR3 extends over 14 amino acids. The V and J ends lost 6 bases and 3 bases respectively, with 12 bases between them. CDR3 residues: CASRTGQFNQPQHF. In DNA form, the CDR3 reads TGTGCCAGCAGGACCGGACAGTTCAATCAGCCCCAGCATTTT. Together with reference TRBV28 and TRBJ1-5, the CDR3 gives the full variable domain: DVKVTQSSRYLVKRTGEKVFLECVQDMDHENMFWYRQDPGLGLRLIYFSYDVKMKEKGDIPEGYSVSREKKERFSLILESASTNQTSMYLCASRTGQFNQPQHFGDGTRLSIL.

The chain is built from TRBV27 and TRBJ1-1, with D unresolved. Germline-derived CDR1 and CDR2 are MNHEY and SMNVEV (reference sequence). The CDR3 runs to 15 residues. Trimming took off 6 bases at V and 5 bases at J, with 19 bases between the two ends. DNA for the CDR3: TGTGCCAGCAGGCGAGGTGGGAGCGCTCCGACTGAAGCTTTCTTT. Translating gives CASRRGGSAPTEAFF.